This TCR beta chain was profiled in a study of T cells in Graves' hyperthyroidism and ophthalmopathy. Study results and limitations: Blood held most thyroid clonotypes expanded above 0.001 frequency.

Regions amplified from RNA transcripts were the TCR beta CDR3 regions. RT-PCR in the first round (using the HTBI primer set) targeted the TCR CDR3. One entry per CDR3 protein, called by TCRdb with MiXCR from the multiplex PCR reads. The sample has about 640,000 distinct CDR3 sequences, less than 25% seen once. A Clinical Activity Score of at least 3, a NOSPECS grade of at least 4 and a duration under 3 months were recorded in the ophthalmopathy patients. Patients showing uncontrolled infection, other autoimmune disease, pregnancy or lactation were ineligible. The authors took PBMCs from 9.5 to 10 ml fresh peripheral blood. A remark on this clonotype: Antigen: not known.

Germline V gene data show CDR1 as MNHEY and CDR2 as SMNVEV (reference sequence). V trimming: 2 bases; J trimming: 9 bases; junction bases outside the gene matches: 7. This CDR3 region has 15 residues. Sequenced input: blood. V is TRBV27 and J is TRBJ2-1, with 10 bases that match TRBD2. This clonotype was obtained from a man aged 30-40 years with Graves' ophthalmopathy. CDR3 loop: CASSLASGSNLEQFF. The CDR3 bases are TGTGCCAGCAGTTTAGCTAGCGGGAGTAACCTTGAGCAGTTCTTC.